Given below is one TCR beta chain in context. Its specificity is not known. Both subsets, CD45RA+ naive and CD45RA-negative memory, were split from the CD4+ cells. V shed 9 bases and J 7 bases; nucleotides not matched to a gene: 5. This CDR3 has 11 amino acids. CDR1 is MRHNA and CDR2 is SNTAGT in the germline V gene. Each subset's genomic DNA was shared equally among a number of immunoSEQ plates. The table came from immunoSEQ multiplex PCR; TCRdb's copy has only in-frame clones and leaves some out. The table lists over 2 million clones, over 85% of them singletons, with around 0.13% in the top ten. These data are taken from a study of shared clonotypes between healthy human individuals. Study findings and constraints: Clonotypes that were shared across a handful of donors made up roughly 5% of naive CD4 clonotypes.

This chain links TRBV6-4 with TRBJ1-1, with TRBD1 identical over 7 bases. This clonotype was obtained from a man younger than 35 in good health. Sequencing was done on a sample of naive CD4+ T cells sorted from blood. Subset of the sample: CD45RA+ positively selected. The CDR3 coding sequence is TGTGCCAGGAAACAGGGGAATGAAGCTTTCTTT. Protein sequence: CARKQGNEAFF.